This T cell receptor beta chain was found in a study of T cell changes during pregnancy in multiple sclerosis. Libraries were prepared by immunoSEQ multiplex PCR; TCRdb keeps only in-frame clonotypes and omits some of them. The repertoire holds tens of thousands of clones, with roughly 91% as singletons. V was clipped by 0 bases and J by 5 bases; unmatched bases: 4. The germline CDR1 and CDR2 sequences are SGHKS and YYEKEE (reference sequence). There are 14 residues in the CDR3. Sequences were derived from CD4+ T cells from peripheral blood mononuclear cells, sampled in the first trimester of pregnancy. The chain is built from TRBV5-5 and TRBJ1-2; 7 positions agree with TRBD1. The receptor comes from a female donor in good health, enrolled as a control in a pregnancy study. Here the CDR3 DNA reads TGTGCCAGCAGCTTGGAGGGCAGGGGGTATGGCTACACCTTC. Its protein product is CASSLEGRGYGYTF. The variable domain in full, completed from reference TRBV5-5 and TRBJ1-2, reads DAGVTQSPTHLIKTRGQQVTLRCSPISGHKSVSWYQQVLGQGPQFIFQYYEKEERGRGNFPDRFSARQFPNYSSELNVNALLLGDSALYLCASSLEGRGYGYTFGSGTRLTVV.